These 10 T cell receptor beta chains came from one sample sequenced in a study of CD8+ T cells in alopecia areata. Sample treatment: oral pan-JAK inhibitor, 5-10 mg twice daily. The sequencing template was cDNA reverse transcribed from extracted RNA. The method was immunoSEQ multiplex PCR; TCRdb's version includes in-frame clones alone and lacks a portion of them. Of 150,000 to 200,000 clones listed, about three fifths were seen once; the top ten hold 1.3%. The sample was CD4+ T cells sorted from blood, taken around week 50, from a patient treated with tofacitinib. These receptors came from a human donor with alopecia areata.

The chain joins TRBV30 to TRBJ2-5; the match to TRBD1 covers 7 bases. CDR3 size: 14 residues. The germline gives CDR1 GTSNPN, CDR2 SVGIG (reference sequence). V dropped 0 bases and J dropped 5; count of bases not matched to a gene: 6. The CDR3 is CAWSVRGGRETQYF. The DNA for the CDR3 is TGTGCCTGGAGTGTACGAGGGGGCCGGGAGACCCAGTACTTC.

The gene calls are TRBV28 and TRBJ1-1; 7 nucleotides align to TRBD1. Germline CDR1 and CDR2: MDHEN and SYDVKM. The CDR3 spans 11 residues. Losses at the gene ends were 6 bases for V and 10 bases for J; bases not matched to a gene: 5. CDR3 sequence reads: CASRTGYLAFF. The CDR3, as DNA: TGTGCCAGCAGGACAGGGTATTTAGCTTTCTTT.

The rearrangement uses TRBV18 and TRBJ1-4; D is unresolved. Trimming removed 2 bases from V and 8 bases from J, with 9 bases in between. The CDR3 extends over 13 amino acids. Germline CDR1 is KGHSH and CDR2 is LQKENI. The DNA of the CDR3 is TGTGCCAGCTCACCAGTAGGAGGCGAAAAACTGTTTTTT. This sequence encodes CASSPVGGEKLFF.

The chain carries TRBV9 and TRBJ1-2, with 7 bases that match TRBD1. CDR1 and CDR2 (germline): SGDLS, YYNGEE. The CDR3 extends over 13 amino acids. Trimming cost V 4 bases and J 3 bases; bases outside gene matches: 3. The CDR3 sequence is CASSPQGDYGYTF. CDR3 nucleotides: TGTGCCAGCAGCCCTCAGGGGGACTATGGCTACACCTTC.

The chain carries TRBV30 and TRBJ2-6; TRBD2 matches at 8 bases. The CDR3 extends over 16 amino acids. Looked up from germline, CDR1 is GTSNPN and CDR2 is SVGIG (reference sequence). The junction had 7 bases not matched to a gene; V was cut back by 4 bases and J by 2 bases. As DNA, the CDR3 is TGTGCCTGGAACTTCGGGGGGGCCACTGGGGCCAACGTCCTGACTTTC. It codes for CAWNFGGATGANVLTF.

The chain recombines TRBV28 with TRBJ1-6; D uncertain. V gave up 6 bases and J gave up 4 bases, with 13 bases separating them. Germline assignment: CDR1 MDHEN and CDR2 SYDVKM. There are 15 residues in the CDR3. The CDR3 reads CASSLRQLYNSPLHF. CDR3 coding DNA: TGTGCCAGCAGCCTAAGGCAGTTGTATAATTCACCCCTCCACTTT.

The V call is TRBV30, the J call TRBJ2-7; tentatively, D is TRBD1 or TRBD2 (6 bases each). This CDR3 has 14 amino acids. CDR1 and CDR2 from the germline V gene are GTSNPN and SVGIG (reference sequence). The V gene lost 3 bases and the J gene lost 3 bases, with 15 bases spanning the gap. The CDR3 DNA sequence: TGTGCCTGGAGCCCTCAAGGGGGGCTCTACGAGCAGTACTTC. This sequence encodes CAWSPQGGLYEQYF.

This clone was counted a single time. The chain joins TRBV29-1 to TRBJ2-3; no definite D call. From germline, CDR1 is SQVTM and CDR2 ANQGSEA. Trimming pared 1 base from V and 2 bases from J, leaving 4 bases between. The length of the CDR3 is 12 residues. CDR3 DNA: TGCAGCGTTGAAGCGGCCACAGATACGCAGTATTTT. This gives the protein CSVEAATDTQYF.

V and J are TRBV30 and TRBJ1-5, with 8 bases aligning to TRBD1. With 6 bases clipped from V and 2 bases from J, the junction kept 15 bases outside the gene matches. This CDR3 region has 17 residues. CDR1 is GTSNPN and CDR2 is SVGIG in the germline V gene (reference sequence). As DNA, the CDR3 is TGTGCCTGCGGTGTTGGTGCAGGGACAGGTGGCAATCAGCCCCAGCATTTT. It specifies CACGVGAGTGGNQPQHF.

This sequence joins TRBV30 and TRBJ1-2; D perhaps matches TRBD1 (6 bases). This CDR3 has 15 amino acids. Germline assignment: CDR1 GTSNPN and CDR2 SVGIG (reference sequence). With 3 bases removed from V and 0 bases from J, the gap between germline ends came to 14 bases. The CDR3 DNA follows: TGTGCCTGGAGCCGGGGGGCCCGAGCTAACTATGGCTACACCTTC. Protein: CAWSRGARANYGYTF.